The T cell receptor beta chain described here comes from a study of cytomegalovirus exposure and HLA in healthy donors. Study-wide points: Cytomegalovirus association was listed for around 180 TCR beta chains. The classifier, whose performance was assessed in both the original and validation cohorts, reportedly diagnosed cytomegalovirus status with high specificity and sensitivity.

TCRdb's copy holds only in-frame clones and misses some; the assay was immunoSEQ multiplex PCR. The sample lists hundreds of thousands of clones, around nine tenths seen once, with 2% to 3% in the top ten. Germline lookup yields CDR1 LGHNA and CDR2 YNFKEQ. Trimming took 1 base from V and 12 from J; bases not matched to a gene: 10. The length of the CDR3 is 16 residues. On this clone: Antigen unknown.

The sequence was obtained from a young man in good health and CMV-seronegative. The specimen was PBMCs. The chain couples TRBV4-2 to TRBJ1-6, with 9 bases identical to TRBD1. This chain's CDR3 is CASSQVPGTGSVPLHF. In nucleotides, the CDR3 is TGTGCCAGCAGCCAAGTTCCCGGGACAGGGTCGGTACCCCTCCACTTT.